Below are 16 T cell receptor beta chains sequenced from a single sample in a study of cytomegalovirus exposure and HLA in healthy donors. The PCR had 60 Vbeta and 13 Jbeta primers. Some clones are missing from TCRdb's copy, which holds only in-frame ones; the method was immunoSEQ multiplex PCR. The sample consists of fewer than 200,000 clones, roughly 78% of them appearing once. The sequencing sample was made of PBMCs. The receptors shown here come from a woman in her 40s in good health and CMV-seronegative.

The CDR3: CAWSGDEGTVEAFF. For the CDR3, the DNA is TGTGCCTGGAGCGGGGATGAGGGTACAGTTGAAGCTTTCTTT. V gene TRBV30 combines with J gene TRBJ1-1, with D unclear. The CDR3 consists of 14 residues. Germline V gives CDR1 GTSNPN, CDR2 SVGIG (reference sequence). V was clipped by 3 bases and J by 7 bases, with 18 bases between them.

This clone came up a few times. The chain links TRBV11-3 to TRBJ2-1; 10 bases match TRBD2. Germline V lookup: CDR1 SGHNT, CDR2 YENEEA. The CDR3 extends over 15 amino acids. With 5 bases clipped from V and 6 bases from J, the junction kept 7 bases outside the gene matches. The CDR3 loop reads CASSHLRTSGNEQFF. In DNA, the CDR3 is TGTGCCAGCAGCCACCTTAGGACTAGCGGCAATGAGCAGTTCTTC.

The rearrangement joins TRBV10-1 to TRBJ2-5; a weak D match, TRBD1 (6 bases). The germline V and J ends were trimmed by 4 bases and 7 bases, with 13 bases remaining between them. In germline, CDR1 is WNHNN, CDR2 SYGVQD (reference sequence). The length of the CDR3 is 13 residues. CDR3 DNA: TGCGCCAGCAGTGCAGGGCTAGGGGGGACCCAGTACTTC. Encoded protein: CASSAGLGGTQYF.

The rearrangement links TRBV27 to TRBJ2-5, with D perhaps matching TRBD1 (6 bases). The CDR3 totals 14 residues. Trimming left V 4 bases short and J 5 bases short, with 14 bases between. The germline V gene has CDR1 MNHEY and CDR2 SMNVEV (reference sequence). The CDR3 DNA reads as TGTGCCAGCAGTTGGGCAGGGGCAGGGGAGACCCAGTACTTC. Protein sequence: CASSWAGAGETQYF.

The V call is TRBV6-6, the J call TRBJ2-1; 10 positions match TRBD2. This CDR3 has 16 amino acids. Germline assignment: CDR1 MNHNY and CDR2 SVGAGI (reference sequence). V was pared by 6 bases and J by 6 bases, with 11 bases of the junction left unmatched. The CDR3 loop is CASRLLLAGNSNEQFF. The CDR3 region has the DNA TGTGCCAGCAGACTATTACTAGCGGGGAATAGCAATGAGCAGTTCTTC.

This clone was counted only a few times. Within the sample, other DNA sequences also encode this same CDR3. The V call is TRBV30, the J call TRBJ2-1, with D unresolved. This CDR3 is 11 amino acids long. Trimming took off 1 base at V and 7 bases at J, with 5 bases between the two ends. Germline V gives CDR1 GTSNPN, CDR2 SVGIG (reference sequence). The CDR3 sequence is CAWSGGNEQFF. The CDR3 DNA reads TGTGCCTGGAGTGGAGGAAATGAGCAGTTCTTC.

The J gene is TRBJ2-1, the V gene TRBV2, with 10 bases that match TRBD2. Trimming removed 5 bases from V and 5 bases from J; junction bases left unmatched: 6. This CDR3 has 15 amino acids. Per germline, CDR1 SNHLY and CDR2 FYNNEI. The CDR3 loop reads CASSLSGGADNEQFF. The CDR3 region has the DNA TGTGCCAGCAGTCTGAGCGGGGGGGCCGACAATGAGCAGTTCTTC.

The chain has TRBV6-5 and TRBJ1-2, with D unclear. This CDR3 is built from 14 residues. V lost 5 bases and J 0 bases, leaving 10 bases between the germline ends. Germline CDR1 reads MNHEY; CDR2 reads SVGAGI. The CDR3 bases are TGTGCCAGCAGTGGTGGCGGTACTAACTATGGCTACACCTTC. Protein: CASSGGGTNYGYTF.

J is TRBJ2-1 and V is TRBV7-2, with D hard to call. The CDR3 extends over 15 amino acids. The V gene's germline CDR1 is SGHTA and CDR2 FQGNSA. Trimming took 7 bases from V and 0 from J, leaving 13 bases between them. CDR3 nucleotides: TGTGCCAGCACCCTGGAGTCCAGCTCCTACAATGAGCAGTTCTTC. Amino acids: CASTLESSSYNEQFF.

The gene calls are TRBV29-1 and TRBJ2-7; no clear D gene. CDR1 SQVTM and CDR2 ANQGSEA come from the germline V gene. The V end lost 1 base, the J end lost 3 bases, and 7 bases lay between the germline ends. The CDR3 has 12 amino acids. The CDR3 region has the DNA TGCAGCGTTGAAGTCAGAAGCTACGAGCAGTACTTC. Translation: CSVEVRSYEQYF.

This clone turned up a few times. V usage is TRBV11-3 and J usage is TRBJ1-2, with unresolved D. The ends were cut back, 1 base at V and 0 bases at J, with 6 bases in the middle. The CDR3 runs to 14 residues. The germline CDR1 and CDR2 sequences are SGHNT and YENEEA. Here the CDR3 reads CASSLGQANYGYTF. In DNA, the CDR3 is TGTGCCAGCAGCTTAGGGCAGGCTAACTATGGCTACACCTTC.

CDR3 region: CASSTGLTGTDTQYF. Written as DNA, the CDR3 is TGCGCCAGCAGCACGGGATTAACCGGCACAGATACGCAGTATTTT. The gene calls are TRBV5-1 and TRBJ2-3, with TRBD2 as a possible D gene (5 bases). Germline V CDR1 and CDR2: SGHRS, YFSETQ. V was clipped by 4 bases and J by 1 base, with 13 bases between them. The CDR3 runs 15 residues.

The V and J genes are TRBV6-5 and TRBJ2-7; the match to TRBD2 covers 13 bases. CDR1 MNHEY and CDR2 SVGAGI come from the germline V gene. This CDR3 spans 15 amino acids. With V trimmed by 4 bases and J by 6 bases, 6 bases remained unmatched. The chain's CDR3 is CASSSRTSGGLEQYF. The CDR3 nucleotides read TGTGCCAGCAGTTCGAGGACTAGCGGGGGTCTCGAGCAGTACTTC.

V usage is TRBV11-3 and J usage is TRBJ1-2; weak D call: TRBD1 (6 bases). The CDR3 has 13 amino acids. V gave up 5 bases and J gave up 8 bases, with 15 bases separating them. Germline V gene sequence: CDR1 SGHNT, CDR2 YENEEA. This chain's CDR3 is CASSPGGQGGYTF. DNA of the CDR3: TGTGCCAGCAGCCCGGGGGGGCAGGGAGGCTACACCTTC.

J is TRBJ2-7 and V is TRBV6-5; 8 bases line up with TRBD1. The germline V gene has CDR1 MNHEY and CDR2 SVGAGI. The CDR3 has 14 amino acids. The V segment lost 0 bases and the J segment 6 bases; nucleotides outside the gene matches: 4. The CDR3: CASSYSDRVGEQYF. Here the CDR3 DNA reads TGTGCCAGCAGTTACTCGGACAGGGTAGGCGAGCAGTACTTC.

The count of this clone is one. The chain recombines TRBV5-1 with TRBJ2-1, with 8 bases fitting TRBD2. V lost 5 bases and J lost 8; bases outside the gene matches: 9. The CDR3 is made up of 14 amino acids. Germline lookup yields CDR1 SGHRS and CDR2 YFSETQ. The CDR3 DNA reads TGCGCCAGCAGAAAGCAGCGGGAGTTCGATGAGCAGTTCTTC. This sequence encodes CASRKQREFDEQFF.